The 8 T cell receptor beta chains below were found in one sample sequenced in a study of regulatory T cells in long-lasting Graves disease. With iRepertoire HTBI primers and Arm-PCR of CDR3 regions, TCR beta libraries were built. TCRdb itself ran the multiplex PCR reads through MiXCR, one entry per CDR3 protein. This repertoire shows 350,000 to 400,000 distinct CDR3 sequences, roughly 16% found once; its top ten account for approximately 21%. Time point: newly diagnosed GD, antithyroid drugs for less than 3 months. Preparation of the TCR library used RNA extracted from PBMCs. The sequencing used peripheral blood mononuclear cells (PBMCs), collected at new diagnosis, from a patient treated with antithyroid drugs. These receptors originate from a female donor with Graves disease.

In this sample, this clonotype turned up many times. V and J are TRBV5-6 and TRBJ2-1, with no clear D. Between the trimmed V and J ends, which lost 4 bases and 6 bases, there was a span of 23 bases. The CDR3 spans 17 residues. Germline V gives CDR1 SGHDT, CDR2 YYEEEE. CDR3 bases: TGTGCCAGCAGCATACCGGAAGCGCGACACCCCTTCAATGAGCAGTTCTTC. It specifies CASSIPEARHPFNEQFF.

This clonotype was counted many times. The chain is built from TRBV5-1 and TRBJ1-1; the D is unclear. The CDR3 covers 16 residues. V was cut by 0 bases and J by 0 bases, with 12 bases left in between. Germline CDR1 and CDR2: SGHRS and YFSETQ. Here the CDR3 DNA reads TGCGCCAGCAGCTTGGGGGTTGGGCATTTGAACACTGAAGCTTTCTTT. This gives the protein CASSLGVGHLNTEAFF. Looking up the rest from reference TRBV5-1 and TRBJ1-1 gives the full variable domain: KAGVTQTPRYLIKTRGQQVTLSCSPISGHRSVSWYQQTPGQGLQFLFEYFSETQRNKGNFPGRFSGRQFSNSRSEMNVSTLELGDSALYLCASSLGVGHLNTEAFFGQGTRLTVV.

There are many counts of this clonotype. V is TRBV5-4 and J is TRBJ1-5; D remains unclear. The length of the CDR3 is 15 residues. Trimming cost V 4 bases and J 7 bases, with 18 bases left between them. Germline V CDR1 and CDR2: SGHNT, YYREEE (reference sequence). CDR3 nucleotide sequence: TGTGCCAGCAGCCCAATCCCCGGATCCGGGCAGCCCCAGCATTTT. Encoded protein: CASSPIPGSGQPQHF. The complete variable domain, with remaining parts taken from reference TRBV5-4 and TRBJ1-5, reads ETGVTQSPTHLIKTRGQQVTLRCSSQSGHNTVSWYQQALGQGPQFIFQYYREEENGRGNFPPRFSGLQFPNYSSELNVNALELDDSALYLCASSPIPGSGQPQHFGDGTRLSIL.

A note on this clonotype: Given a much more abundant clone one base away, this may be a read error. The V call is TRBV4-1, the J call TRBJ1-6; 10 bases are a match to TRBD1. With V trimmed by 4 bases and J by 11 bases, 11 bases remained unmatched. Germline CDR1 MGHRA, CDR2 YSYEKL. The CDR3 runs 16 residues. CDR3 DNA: TGCGCCAGCAGCCTCCTCGGGACAGGGGAAAAACCACCCCTCCACTTT. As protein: CASSLLGTGEKPPLHF.

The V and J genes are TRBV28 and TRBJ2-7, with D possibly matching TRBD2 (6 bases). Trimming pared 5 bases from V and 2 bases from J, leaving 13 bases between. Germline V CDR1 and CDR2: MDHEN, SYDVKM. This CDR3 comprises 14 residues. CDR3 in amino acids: CASSETRGAYEQYF. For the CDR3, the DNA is TGTGCCAGCAGTGAGACTAGGGGCGCCTACGAGCAGTACTTC.

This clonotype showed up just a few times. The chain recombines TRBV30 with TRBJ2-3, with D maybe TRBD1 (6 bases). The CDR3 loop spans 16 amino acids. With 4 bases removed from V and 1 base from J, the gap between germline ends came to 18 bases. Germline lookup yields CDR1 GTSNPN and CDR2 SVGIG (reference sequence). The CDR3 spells CAWNRDTKSRTDTQYF. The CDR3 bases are TGTGCCTGGAATCGGGACACAAAATCTCGCACAGATACGCAGTATTTT.

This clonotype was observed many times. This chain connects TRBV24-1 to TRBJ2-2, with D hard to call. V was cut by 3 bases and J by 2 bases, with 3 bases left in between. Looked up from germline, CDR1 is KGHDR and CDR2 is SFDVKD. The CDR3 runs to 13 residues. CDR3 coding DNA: TGTGCCACCAGTGATCCCAACACCGGGGAGCTGTTTTTT. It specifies CATSDPNTGELFF.

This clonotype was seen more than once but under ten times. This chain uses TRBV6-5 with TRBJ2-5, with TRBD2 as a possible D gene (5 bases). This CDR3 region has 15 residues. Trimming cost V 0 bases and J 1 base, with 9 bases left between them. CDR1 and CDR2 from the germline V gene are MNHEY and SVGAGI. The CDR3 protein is CASSYSLASQETQYF. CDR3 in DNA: TGTGCCAGCAGTTACTCCTTAGCGAGCCAAGAGACCCAGTACTTC.